One and the same sample provided the 17 T cell receptor beta chains below, sequenced in a study of early T cells in non-severe SARS-CoV-2 infection. TCRdb recomputed calls from the 5' RACE reads with MiXCR, one row per CDR3 protein. This repertoire shows under 35,000 distinct CDR3 sequences, more than 6% found once; its top ten account for just over 4%. Sequencing was done on a sample of whole blood. These receptors came from an adult who was a healthcare worker with PCR-confirmed SARS-CoV-2 infection or an uninfected control (not recorded which).

This clonotype came up a few times. The chain has TRBV3-1 and TRBJ1-1; 11 bases match TRBD1. V lost 0 bases, J lost 3 bases, and 3 bases stayed unmatched. This CDR3 spans 16 amino acids. The germline CDR1 and CDR2 sequences are LGHDT and YNNKEL (reference sequence). DNA of the CDR3: TGTGCCAGCAGCCAAGACGGACAGGGGGCGGACACTGAAGCTTTCTTT. It is translated as CASSQDGQGADTEAFF.

This clonotype appeared many times. The rearrangement uses TRBV27 and TRBJ2-1, with 7 bases fitting TRBD1. Germline V gene lookup returns CDR1 MNHEY and CDR2 SMNVEV (reference sequence). This CDR3 has 17 amino acids. After removal of 7 bases from V and 0 bases from J, the junction contained 12 bases not matched to a gene. CDR3 sequence (DNA): TGTGCCAGCACCCGCCAGGGGGAGTCATCCTCCTACAATGAGCAGTTCTTC. It specifies CASTRQGESSSYNEQFF.

V usage is TRBV19 and J usage is TRBJ2-1; D call uncertain. V dropped 5 bases and J dropped 6 bases, with 17 bases sitting between them. The CDR3 contains 15 residues. CDR1 and CDR2 from the germline V gene are LNHDA and SQIVND (reference sequence). The CDR3 protein is CASSRSQLRANEQFF. CDR3 DNA sequence: TGTGCCAGTAGTCGGTCCCAGCTTAGGGCCAATGAGCAGTTCTTC.

This clonotype was observed a handful of times. The gene calls are TRBV13 and TRBJ2-7, with unresolved D. This CDR3 has 14 residues. Per the germline V gene, CDR1 is PRHDT and CDR2 is FYEKMQ (reference sequence). Trimming removed 0 bases at V and 6 bases at J, with 12 bases between. The CDR3 loop is CASSLGYTTTEQYF. Here the CDR3 DNA reads TGTGCCAGCAGCTTAGGGTATACAACGACCGAGCAGTACTTC.

This clonotype has more than one count but fewer than ten. V gene TRBV30 combines with J gene TRBJ2-5; D is ambiguous. Per germline, CDR1 GTSNPN and CDR2 SVGIG (reference sequence). V lost 1 base, J lost 2 bases, and 8 bases lay in between. There are 13 residues in the CDR3. CDR3: CAWSGMEQETQYF. Written as DNA, the CDR3 is TGTGCCTGGAGTGGGATGGAGCAAGAGACCCAGTACTTC.

This chain uses TRBV12-3 or TRBV12-4 with TRBJ2-7; weak D call: TRBD2 (7 bases). The V gene lost 7 bases and the J gene lost 7 bases, with 20 bases spanning the gap. The CDR3 is 14 amino acids. In DNA, the CDR3 is TGTGCCAGCAATACCGCTGGGGGAGGGGGGGAGCAGTACTTC. Translation: CASNTAGGGGEQYF.

This clonotype was found many times. This rearrangement joins TRBV6-6 to TRBJ2-7; D perhaps matches TRBD2 (5 bases). The CDR3 totals 14 residues. In germline, CDR1 is MNHNY, CDR2 SVGAGI (reference sequence). V was shortened by 5 bases and J by 6 bases, with 17 bases between the two germline ends. CDR3 sequence: CASSLGGGGGEQYF. The DNA for the CDR3 is TGTGCCAGCAGTCTAGGCGGAGGAGGCGGCGAGCAGTACTTC.

The genes are TRBV27 and TRBJ2-7; weak D call: TRBD2 (6 bases). The germline V gene has CDR1 MNHEY and CDR2 SMNVEV (reference sequence). The V end was cut by 2 bases, the J end by 0 bases, with 14 bases between. The CDR3 is 16 residues long. The CDR3 sequence is CASSLRAGISSYEQYF. The CDR3 bases are TGTGCCAGCAGTTTACGGGCGGGGATAAGCTCCTACGAGCAGTACTTC.

The sample holds many counts of this clonotype. The chain has TRBV4-1 and TRBJ2-1; D remains ambiguous. This CDR3 contains 14 residues. The V end was cut by 0 bases, the J end by 7 bases, with 10 bases between. CDR1 is MGHRA, CDR2 YSYEKL, per germline. The chain's CDR3 is CASSQDNSENEQFF. CDR3 DNA: TGCGCCAGCAGCCAAGATAATTCCGAGAATGAGCAGTTCTTC.

Turning to this clonotype: One junction end does not reproduce the germline sequence, and a read error may be involved. This rearrangement joins TRBV20-1 to TRBJ2-7; perhaps TRBD2 as D (6 bases). CDR3 length equals 10 residues. Germline CDR1 is DFQATT and CDR2 is SNEGSKA (reference sequence). The CDR3 DNA follows: TGCAGTGCTAGGGGACTCCCCTTTGTCTTC. Translation gives CSARGLPFVF.

This clonotype showed up just a few times. The chain recombines TRBV12-3 or TRBV12-4 with TRBJ1-6; D gene ambiguous. Between the trimmed V and J ends, which lost 3 bases and 8 bases, there was a span of 14 bases. This CDR3 spans 15 amino acids. CDR3 nucleotide sequence: TGTGCCAGCAGTTTGTGGAGGAAAAGGGATTCACCCCTCCACTTT. As protein: CASSLWRKRDSPLHF.

There are many counts of this clonotype. The chain links TRBV20-1 to TRBJ2-3, with 14 bases that match TRBD2. This CDR3 is built from 20 residues. From germline, CDR1 is DFQATT and CDR2 SNEGSKA (reference sequence). V shed 2 bases and J 0 bases; nucleotides not matched to a gene: 13. The CDR3, as DNA: TGCAGTGCTAGACCTATTACTGGACTAGCGGGAGGACCAAGCACAGATACGCAGTATTTT. This gives the protein CSARPITGLAGGPSTDTQYF.

This clonotype occurred many times. The chain joins TRBV6-6 to TRBJ1-2; 8 nucleotides agree with TRBD1. Germline trimming cut 10 bases from V and 8 bases from J; bases unmatched to any gene: 9. CDR1 and CDR2 (germline): MNHNY, SVGAGI (reference sequence). The CDR3 runs to 12 residues. The CDR3 region has the DNA TGTGCCACCGGACAGGGTGGGTCAGGCTACACCTTC. It yields the protein CATGQGGSGYTF.

In this sample, this clonotype turned up a few times. The genes are TRBV30 and TRBJ2-7, with 11 bases identical to TRBD2. Per germline, CDR1 GTSNPN and CDR2 SVGIG (reference sequence). This CDR3 region has 15 residues. The V segment lost 1 base and the J segment 9 bases; nucleotides outside the gene matches: 11. The CDR3 loop is CAWSDDSGRGNGQYF. CDR3 DNA sequence: TGTGCCTGGAGTGATGATAGCGGGAGGGGGAACGGGCAGTACTTC.

This clonotype was observed a handful of times. This chain's CDR3 is CASSWSSKNIQYF. The CDR3 nucleotides are TGTGCCAGCAGTTGGTCTTCCAAAAACATTCAGTACTTC. The chain uses TRBV12-3 or TRBV12-4 and TRBJ2-4; D is unclear. The V end was cut by 4 bases, the J end by 2 bases, with 6 bases between. This CDR3 spans 13 amino acids.

This clonotype was observed at least ten times. The V call is TRBV12-3 or TRBV12-4, the J call TRBJ2-3; 9 nucleotides align to TRBD2. The CDR3 has 17 amino acids. The junction had 10 bases not matched to a gene; V was cut back by 2 bases and J by 4 bases. The CDR3 DNA is TGTGCCAGCAGTTTAAATCCCCTTAGCGGGAGATCAGATACGCAGTATTTT. Amino acids: CASSLNPLSGRSDTQYF.

The chain combines TRBV6-5 with TRBJ1-3; maybe TRBD1 (6 bases). Germline loops: CDR1 MNHEY, CDR2 SVGAGI. The CDR3 loop spans 15 amino acids. With 0 bases removed from V and 6 bases from J, the gap between germline ends came to 12 bases. The CDR3 here is CASSYSGQGTNTIYF. CDR3 nucleotide sequence: TGTGCCAGCAGTTACTCGGGGCAGGGGACAAACACCATATATTTT.